The rows below give T cell receptor beta chains drawn from one sample of a study of T cell repertoires in cytomegalovirus infection. TCRdb analysed the reads with MiXCR anew, one entry per CDR3 protein. The data contain about 200,000 distinct CDR3 sequences, approximately 9.7% of them singletons. Specimen: PBMCs. These receptors came from a human donor in good health (CMV status not recorded). Some clones in this sample may be carry-over from other donors' samples. Each CDR3 is given with its conserved first and last residue.

>TRBV27
CASSFNAGSYNEQFF
>TRBV12-3/TRBV12-4
CASSLLVLNTEAFF
>TRBV2
CASSMDPNTQYF
>TRBV11-1
CASSSRASNTEAFF
>TRBV28
CASTFRWGQGEPYEQYF
>TRBV28
CASSFPGTGITEAFF
>TRBV5-1
CASSSIGTGDGDYGYTF
>TRBV20-1
CSGGQGGEKLFF
>TRBV19
CAGGTGNQPQHF
>TRBV7-8
CASSLVGIEAETQYF
>TRBV30
CAWSVQSGLGNEQFF
>TRBV7-8
CASSLYLVGGVGETQYF
>TRBV7-3
CASSWLAGETQYF
>TRBV28
CASSYIGLKGYTF
>TRBV6-6
CASRTYGNTIYF
>TRBV12-3/TRBV12-4
CASSTDRGWNQPQHF
>TRBV28
CASRRQGLYQPQHF
>TRBV12-3/TRBV12-4
CASSRSGGLGNQPQHF
>TRBV6-1
CASSIAGGAGEQYF
>TRBV29-1
CSVRPGQGSYEQYF